These 2 T cell receptor beta chains were sequenced from one sample in a study of immune evolution from preneoplasia to lung adenocarcinoma (dated by TCRdb to the early 2020s). Libraries were made using the immunoSEQ multiplex PCR assay. In its TCRdb copy, this immuneACCESS table keeps in-frame sequences only and misses some clones. Where compared with another copy, unresolved V genes explain less than half of these, and the others have no known cause. The sample contains 10,000 to 13,000 clones, about four fifths of them found a single time. Clones ranked in the top ten supply roughly 3.3% of the sample. Sequenced sample: FFPE minimally invasive lung adenocarcinoma tissue. The sample's cell subset or site, from its label and the paper: micro-invasive lung adenocarcinoma (MIA). Receptors were obtained from a person between 65 and 79 years old with lung adenocarcinoma.

The chain links TRBV28 to TRBJ2-7, with D perhaps matching TRBD2 (6 bases). The germline V gene encodes CDR1 MDHEN and CDR2 SYDVKM. The CDR3 has 13 amino acids. The V and J ends lost 3 bases and 0 bases respectively, with 6 bases between them. This chain's CDR3 is CASSLGGSYEQYF. DNA for the CDR3: TGTGCCAGCAGTTTGGGGGGCTCCTACGAGCAGTACTTC.

The chain recombines TRBV5-3 with TRBJ2-7; D is unresolved. TRBV5-3 is an ORF for which the function is uncertain. This CDR3 comprises 11 residues. V gave up 4 bases and J gave up 4 bases, with 6 bases separating them. The CDR3 sequence is CARSGLYEQYF. The CDR3 DNA follows: TGTGCCAGAAGCGGGCTTTACGAGCAGTACTTC.